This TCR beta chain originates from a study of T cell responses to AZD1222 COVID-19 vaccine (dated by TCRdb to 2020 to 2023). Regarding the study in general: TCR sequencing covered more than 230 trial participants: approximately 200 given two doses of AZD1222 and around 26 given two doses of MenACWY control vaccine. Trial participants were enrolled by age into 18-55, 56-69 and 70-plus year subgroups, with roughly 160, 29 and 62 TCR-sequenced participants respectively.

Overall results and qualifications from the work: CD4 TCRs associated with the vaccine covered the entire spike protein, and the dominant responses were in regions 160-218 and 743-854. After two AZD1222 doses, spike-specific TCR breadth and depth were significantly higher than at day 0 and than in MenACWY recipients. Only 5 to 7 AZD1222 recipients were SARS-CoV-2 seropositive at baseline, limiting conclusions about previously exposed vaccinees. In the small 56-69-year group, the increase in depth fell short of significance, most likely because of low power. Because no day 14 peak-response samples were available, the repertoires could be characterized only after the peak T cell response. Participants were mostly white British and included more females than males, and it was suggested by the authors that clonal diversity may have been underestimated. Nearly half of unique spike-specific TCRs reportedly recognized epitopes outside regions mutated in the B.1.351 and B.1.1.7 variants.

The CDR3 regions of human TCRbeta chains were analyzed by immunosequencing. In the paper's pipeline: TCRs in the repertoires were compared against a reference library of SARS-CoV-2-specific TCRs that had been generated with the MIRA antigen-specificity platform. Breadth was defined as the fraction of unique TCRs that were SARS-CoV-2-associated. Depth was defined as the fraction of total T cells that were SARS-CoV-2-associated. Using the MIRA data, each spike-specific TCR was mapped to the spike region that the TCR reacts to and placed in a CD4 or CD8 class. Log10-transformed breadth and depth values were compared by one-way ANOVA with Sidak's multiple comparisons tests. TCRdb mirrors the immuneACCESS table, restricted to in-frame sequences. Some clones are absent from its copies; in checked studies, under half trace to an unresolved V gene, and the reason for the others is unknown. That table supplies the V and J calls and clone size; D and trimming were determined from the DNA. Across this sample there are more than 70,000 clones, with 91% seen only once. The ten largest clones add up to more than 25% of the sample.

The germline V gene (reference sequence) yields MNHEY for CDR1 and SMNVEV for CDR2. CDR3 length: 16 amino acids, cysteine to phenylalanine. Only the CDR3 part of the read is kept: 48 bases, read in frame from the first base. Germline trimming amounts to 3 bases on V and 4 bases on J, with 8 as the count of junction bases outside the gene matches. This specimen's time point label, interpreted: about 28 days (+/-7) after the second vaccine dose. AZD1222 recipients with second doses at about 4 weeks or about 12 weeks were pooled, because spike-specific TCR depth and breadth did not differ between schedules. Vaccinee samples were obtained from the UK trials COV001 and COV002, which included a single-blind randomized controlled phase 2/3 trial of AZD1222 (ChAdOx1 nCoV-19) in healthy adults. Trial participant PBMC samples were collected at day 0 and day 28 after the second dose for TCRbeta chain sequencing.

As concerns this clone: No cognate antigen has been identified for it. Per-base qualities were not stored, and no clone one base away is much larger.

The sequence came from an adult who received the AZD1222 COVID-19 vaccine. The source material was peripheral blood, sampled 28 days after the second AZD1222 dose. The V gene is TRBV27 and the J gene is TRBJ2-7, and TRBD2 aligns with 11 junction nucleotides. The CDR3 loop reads CASSLRTSGSPYEQYF. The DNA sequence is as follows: TGTGCCAGCAGTTTGCGGACTAGCGGGTCGCCATACGAGCAGTACTTC.